Listed below are T cell receptor beta chains from one sample, sequenced in a study of CXCR3-negative and CXCR3-positive naive CD8 T cells. One entry per CDR3 protein, without DNA, is what TCRdb gives after re-calling the 5' RACE reads. Its table records some 150,000 distinct CDR3 sequences. The specimen was naive CXCR3+ CD8+ T cells from blood. Receptor source: a human donor in good health. Some clones in this sample may be carry-over from other donors' samples. Both conserved end residues are part of each CDR3.

j_gene,v_gene,CDR3aa
TRBJ1-3,TRBV29-1,CSVRTGVTGNTIYF
TRBJ2-3,TRBV28,CASSRVTDISGRTPDTQYF
TRBJ1-2,TRBV28,CASSPRENYGYTF
TRBJ2-7,TRBV4-1,CASSQGPAGESGQYF
TRBJ1-1,TRBV5-1,CASSSTAEGEAFF
TRBJ2-3,TRBV29-1,CSVHRENTDTQYF
TRBJ1-1,TRBV28,CASSYLQGAGTEAFF
TRBJ2-7,TRBV6-6,CASSYSNRDRERSSYEQYF
TRBJ2-1,TRBV19,CASSNTNEQFF
TRBJ2-3,TRBV12-3/TRBV12-4,CASSTPWDRGSTDTQYF
TRBJ2-1,TRBV4-1,CASSHPPGLAFNEQFF
TRBJ2-5,TRBV5-1,CASSSLGEGSENEETQYF
TRBJ2-7,TRBV6-2/TRBV6-3,CASSSDRILKPSYEQYF
TRBJ2-7,TRBV7-9,CASSLFAGPRVEQYF
TRBJ2-7,TRBV11-1,CASSFGSHYEQYF
TRBJ2-2,TRBV21-1,CASSKARGGTIPTGELFF
TRBJ2-3,TRBV7-8,CASQRDRVFTDTQYF
TRBJ2-1,TRBV13,CASSLLAGSSYNEQFF
TRBJ2-2,TRBV5-1,CASSLERGDIGELFF
TRBJ2-7,TRBV5-6,CASSFRARGDEQYF
TRBJ2-7,TRBV21-1,CASSKRTSGTYEQYF
TRBJ1-5,TRBV28,CASSLQGGQPQHF
TRBJ2-7,TRBV28,CASSLRQGLYEQYF
TRBJ2-2,TRBV29-1,CSVEEGLSGELFF
TRBJ2-1,TRBV11-3,CASSLPTGVREQFF
TRBJ2-7,TRBV7-3,CASSGGTNPSEQYF
TRBJ2-7,TRBV7-9,CASSLAIDSPFYEQYF
TRBJ1-1,TRBV7-9,CASSSSPGQKTEAFF
TRBJ2-1,TRBV2,CASTGLVVIEQFF
TRBJ1-1,TRBV29-1,CSVEAATEAFF
TRBJ2-1,TRBV5-1,CASSNDRGPYNEQFF